Following are 4 T cell receptor beta chains from one sample sequenced in a study of blood T cells in healthy people across ages. Then a second PCR, running roughly 7 to 11 cycles, was carried out with a sample-barcoded 5' primer and a J-beta primer mix. One entry per CDR3 protein, called by TCRdb with MiXCR from the 5' RACE reads. The profile shows 1.5 million to 2 million distinct CDR3 sequences, roughly 27% of them singletons. The sample consisted of blood. The receptors shown here come from a woman in her twenties or thirties in good health.

This clonotype occurred many times. The genes are TRBV10-3 and TRBJ2-4; 14 nucleotides line up with TRBD2. Germline V gene sequence: CDR1 ENHRY, CDR2 SYGVKD. The CDR3 contains 18 residues. Trimming took 6 bases from V and 0 from J; bases not matched to a gene: 7. The CDR3 nucleotides read TGTGCCATCAGCCCCGGACTAGCGGGGGGTCTAGCCAAAAACATTCAGTACTTC. It codes for CAISPGLAGGLAKNIQYF.

There are many counts of this clonotype. The rearrangement joins TRBV12-3 or TRBV12-4 to TRBJ1-2; a weak D match, TRBD1 (5 bases). CDR3 length: 16 amino acids. With 7 bases removed from V and 4 bases from J, the gap between germline ends came to 22 bases. Written as DNA, the CDR3 is TGTGCCAGCACCCTTCAACCACGGGGGGAGGCCTATGGCTACACCTTC. This translates into CASTLQPRGEAYGYTF.

There are a few counts of this clonotype. The V call is TRBV20-1, the J call TRBJ2-7; 13 bases are shared with TRBD2. V was clipped by 3 bases and J by 0 bases; unmatched bases: 8. The CDR3 consists of 17 residues. Germline V lookup: CDR1 DFQATT, CDR2 SNEGSKA (reference sequence). The CDR3 loop is CSARLLAGGLSSYEQYF. The DNA of the CDR3 is TGCAGTGCTAGGTTACTAGCGGGGGGGCTTAGCTCCTACGAGCAGTACTTC.

This chain connects TRBV19 to TRBJ1-4, with D possibly matching TRBD1 (5 bases). V shed 8 bases and J shed 4 bases, with 11 bases lying between them. Germline CDR1 LNHDA, CDR2 SQIVND (reference sequence). The CDR3 is 13 residues long. CDR3 sequence: CASQDRLNEKLFF. DNA for the CDR3: TGTGCCAGTCAAGACAGACTTAATGAAAAACTGTTTTTT.